What follows describes a single T cell receptor beta chain. What it binds is not known. The sample belongs to a study of T-cell reconstitution after alpha-beta-depleted transplantation in children. Study-level results: After one year, T-cell counts and TCRbeta diversity mostly came from new T cells. From surviving recipient T cells and thymic progenitors came the high day-60 TCRbeta diversity observed in some patients. Approximately two months post-transplant, alpha-beta T cells reportedly originated from several hundred expanded graft clones.

Trimming took off 8 bases at V and 1 base at J, with 11 bases between the two ends. The germline CDR1 and CDR2 sequences are SGHTA and FQGNSA. This CDR3 comprises 13 residues. A TCRbeta library incorporating unique molecular identifiers was prepared. TCRdb re-derived calls from the PCR reads in MiXCR, one entry per CDR3 protein. The sample includes hundreds of thousands of distinct CDR3 sequences, 10% to 15% seen only once; the top ten take 2% to 2.5%. This chain joins TRBV7-2 and TRBJ2-5, with D perhaps given as TRBD1 or TRBD2 (6 bases each). The receptor was isolated from a male patient younger than 18 who had a stem cell transplant for acute myeloid leukemia, so the T cells may come from the graft donor. Sequenced here: PBMCs, mostly from graft donor cells, sampled 360 days after TCRalphabeta/CD19-depleted stem cell transplant. The CDR3: CASGRGVQETQYF. The DNA of the CDR3 is TGTGCCAGCGGAAGGGGGGTCCAAGAGACCCAGTACTTC.